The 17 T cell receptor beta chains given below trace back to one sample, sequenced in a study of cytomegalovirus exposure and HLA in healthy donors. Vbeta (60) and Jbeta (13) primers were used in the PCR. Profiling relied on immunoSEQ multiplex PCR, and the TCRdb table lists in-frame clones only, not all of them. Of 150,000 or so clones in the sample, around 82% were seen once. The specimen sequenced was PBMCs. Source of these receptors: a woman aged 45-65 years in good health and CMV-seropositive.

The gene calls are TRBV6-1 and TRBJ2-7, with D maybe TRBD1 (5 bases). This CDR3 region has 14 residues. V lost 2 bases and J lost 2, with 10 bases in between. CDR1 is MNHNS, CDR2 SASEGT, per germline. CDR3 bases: TGTGCCAGCAGTGAATCGCAGGGCCCCTACGAGCAGTACTTC. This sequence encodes CASSESQGPYEQYF.

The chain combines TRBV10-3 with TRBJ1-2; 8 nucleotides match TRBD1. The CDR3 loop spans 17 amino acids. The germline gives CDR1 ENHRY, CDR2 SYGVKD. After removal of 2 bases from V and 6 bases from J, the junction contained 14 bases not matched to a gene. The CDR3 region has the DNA TGTGCCATCAGTGAGGGCAGGGGGCGGCGGGGAGAAAATGGCTACACCTTC. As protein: CAISEGRGRRGENGYTF.

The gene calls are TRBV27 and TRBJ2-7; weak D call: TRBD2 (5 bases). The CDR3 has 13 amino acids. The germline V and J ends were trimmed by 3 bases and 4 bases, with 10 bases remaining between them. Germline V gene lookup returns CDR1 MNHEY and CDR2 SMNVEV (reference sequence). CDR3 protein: CASSFGVSYEQYF. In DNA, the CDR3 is TGTGCCAGCAGTTTCGGGGTCAGTTACGAGCAGTACTTC.

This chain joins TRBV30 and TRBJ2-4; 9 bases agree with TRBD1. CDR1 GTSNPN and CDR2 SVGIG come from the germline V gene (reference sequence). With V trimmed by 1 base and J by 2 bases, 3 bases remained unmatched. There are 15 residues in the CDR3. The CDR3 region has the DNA TGTGCCTGGAGTGACAGGGGGCGAACCAAAAACATTCAGTACTTC. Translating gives CAWSDRGRTKNIQYF.

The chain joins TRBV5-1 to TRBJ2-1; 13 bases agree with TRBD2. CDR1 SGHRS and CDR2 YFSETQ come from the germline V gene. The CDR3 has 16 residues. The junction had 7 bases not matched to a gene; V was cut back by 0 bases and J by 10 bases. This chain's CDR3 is CASSLALAGGLQEQFF. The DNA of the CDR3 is TGCGCCAGCAGCTTGGCACTAGCGGGGGGGTTACAGGAGCAGTTCTTC.

CDR3 DNA: TGTGCCAGCAGTGAAGGGACCGCATCCCAGGGAAACATTCAGTACTTC. It specifies CASSEGTASQGNIQYF. The rearrangement links TRBV6-1 to TRBJ2-4, with D maybe TRBD1 (5 bases). Trimming cost V 1 base and J 6 bases, with 16 bases left between them. There are 16 residues in the CDR3. In germline, CDR1 is MNHNS, CDR2 SASEGT.

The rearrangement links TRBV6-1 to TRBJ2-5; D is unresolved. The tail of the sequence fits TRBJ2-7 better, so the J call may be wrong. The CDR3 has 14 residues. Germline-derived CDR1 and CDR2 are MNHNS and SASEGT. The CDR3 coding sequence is TGTGCCAGCAGTGGGTCGGGTTTCCTCTACGAGCAGTACTTC. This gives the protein CASSGSGFLYEQYF.

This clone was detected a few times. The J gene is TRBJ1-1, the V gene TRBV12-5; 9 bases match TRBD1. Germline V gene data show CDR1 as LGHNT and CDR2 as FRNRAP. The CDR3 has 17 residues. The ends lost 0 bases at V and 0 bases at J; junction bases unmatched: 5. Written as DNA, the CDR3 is TGTGCTAGTGGTTTGGTACTGGGGACAGGGATGAACACTGAAGCTTTCTTT. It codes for CASGLVLGTGMNTEAFF.

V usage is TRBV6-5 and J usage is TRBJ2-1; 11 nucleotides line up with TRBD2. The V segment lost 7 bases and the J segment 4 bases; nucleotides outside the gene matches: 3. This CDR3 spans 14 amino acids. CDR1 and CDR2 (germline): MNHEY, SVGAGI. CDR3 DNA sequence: TGTGCCAGCACGCGGACTAGCGGGTACAATGAGCAGTTCTTC. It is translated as CASTRTSGYNEQFF.

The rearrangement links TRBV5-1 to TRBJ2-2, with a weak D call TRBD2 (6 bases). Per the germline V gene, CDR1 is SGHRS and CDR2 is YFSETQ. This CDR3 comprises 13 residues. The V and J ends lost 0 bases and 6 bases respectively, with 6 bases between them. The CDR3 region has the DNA TGCGCCAGCAGCTTGGGGGAGGCCGGGGAGCTGTTTTTT. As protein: CASSLGEAGELFF.

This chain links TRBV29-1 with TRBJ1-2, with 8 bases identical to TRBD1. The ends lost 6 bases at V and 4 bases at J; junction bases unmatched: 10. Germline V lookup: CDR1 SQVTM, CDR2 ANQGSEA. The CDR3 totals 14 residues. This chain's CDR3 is CSVRDTGGAYGYTF. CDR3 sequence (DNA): TGCAGCGTCAGAGATACAGGGGGAGCCTATGGCTACACCTTC.

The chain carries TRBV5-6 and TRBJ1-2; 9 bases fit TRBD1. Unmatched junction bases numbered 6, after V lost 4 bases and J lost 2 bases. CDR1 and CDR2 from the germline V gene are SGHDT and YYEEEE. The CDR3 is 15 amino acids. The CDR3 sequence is CASSAEQGANYGYTF. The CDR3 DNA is TGTGCCAGCAGCGCGGAACAGGGGGCCAACTATGGCTACACCTTC.

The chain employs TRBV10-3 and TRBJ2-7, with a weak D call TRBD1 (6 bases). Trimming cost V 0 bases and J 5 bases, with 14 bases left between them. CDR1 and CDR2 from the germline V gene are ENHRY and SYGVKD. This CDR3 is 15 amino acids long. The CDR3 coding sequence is TGTGCCATCAGTGAGTCTCGGACAGAGGTGGACGAGCAGTACTTC. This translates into CAISESRTEVDEQYF.

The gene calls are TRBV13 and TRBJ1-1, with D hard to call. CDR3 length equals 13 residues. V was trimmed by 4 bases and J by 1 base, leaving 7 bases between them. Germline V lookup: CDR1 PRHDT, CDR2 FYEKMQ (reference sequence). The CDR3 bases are TGTGCCAGCAGCTACTCAGGGAACACTGAAGCTTTCTTT. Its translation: CASSYSGNTEAFF.

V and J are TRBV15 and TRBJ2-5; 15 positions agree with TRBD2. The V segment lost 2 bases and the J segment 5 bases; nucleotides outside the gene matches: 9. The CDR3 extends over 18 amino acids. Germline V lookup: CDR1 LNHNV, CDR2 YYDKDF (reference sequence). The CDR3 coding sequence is TGTGCCACCAGCAGATACCCGGGACTAGCGGGGGGAATGGAGACCCAGTACTTC. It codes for CATSRYPGLAGGMETQYF.

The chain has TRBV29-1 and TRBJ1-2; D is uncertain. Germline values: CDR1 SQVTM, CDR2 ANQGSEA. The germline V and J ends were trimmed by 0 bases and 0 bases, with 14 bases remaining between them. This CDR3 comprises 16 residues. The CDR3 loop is CSVEDRPQYTNYGYTF. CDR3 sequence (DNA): TGCAGCGTTGAAGATCGCCCACAGTATACTAACTATGGCTACACCTTC.

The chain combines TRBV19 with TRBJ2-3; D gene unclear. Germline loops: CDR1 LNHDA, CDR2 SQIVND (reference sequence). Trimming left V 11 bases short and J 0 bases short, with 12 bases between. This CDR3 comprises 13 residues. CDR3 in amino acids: CARPRISTDTQYF. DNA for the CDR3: TGTGCCCGCCCGAGGATTAGCACAGATACGCAGTATTTT. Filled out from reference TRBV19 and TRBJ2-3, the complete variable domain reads DGGITQSPKYLFRKEGQNVTLSCEQNLNHDAMYWYRQDPGQGLRLIYYSQIVNDFQKGDIAEGYSVSREKKESFPLTVTSAQKNPTAFYLCARPRISTDTQYFGPGTRLTVL.